Listed below are T cell receptor beta chains from one sample, sequenced in a study of OX40 agonist ivuxolimab in advanced cancers. The method was immunoSEQ multiplex PCR; TCRdb's version includes in-frame clones alone and lacks a portion of them. Of about 75,000 clones listed, around 90% were seen once; the top ten hold roughly 0.37%. Sequences were derived from CD4+ or CD8+ T cells sorted from blood, sampled in a trial of the OX40 agonist ivuxolimab. All receptors come from an adult with an advanced solid tumor such as melanoma, head and neck, liver or kidney cancer. CDR3s include the opening cysteine and the closing phenylalanine or tryptophan. A D gene is named only where the DNA matches it firmly. Size tells how often a clone was seen (once, few, many) or the class of an expanded clone, and some rows leave it out.

TRBV18,NA,TRBJ2-1,TRBD1,TGTGCCAGCTCACCTACGACAGGGGGTCTGGGTGGTGAGCAGTTCTTC,CASSPTTGGLGGEQFF
TRBV5-1,NA,TRBJ2-7,NA,TGCGCCAGCAGCTTGGAAAGGGCCTACGAGCAGTACTTC,CASSLERAYEQYF
TRBV5-1,NA,TRBJ1-4,NA,TGCGCCAGCAGATCGTTACAAGATGCAACTAATGAAAAACTGTTTTTT,CASRSLQDATNEKLFF
TRBV28,few,TRBJ2-7,NA,TGTGCCAGCAAAACCTTGCAAAACCGGGGCTTCCCCTCCTACGAGCAGTACTTC,CASKTLQNRGFPSYEQYF
TRBV11-3,NA,TRBJ2-2,NA,TGTGCCAGCAGCTCCAGAATAAACACCGGGGAGCTGTTTTTT,CASSSRINTGELFF
TRBV6-5,NA,TRBJ1-6,NA,TGTGCCAGCAGTTACCGGGGCTTCGACAATTCACCCCTCCACTTT,CASSYRGFDNSPLHF
TRBV19,NA,TRBJ2-1,TRBD2,TGTGCCAGTAGAGGACTAGCGGGGGGGGACAATGAGCAGTTCTTC,CASRGLAGGDNEQFF
TRBV5-1,NA,TRBJ1-1,NA,TGCGCCAGCAGCTTGGCGGGGGGCGGCACTGAAGCTTTCTTT,CASSLAGGGTEAFF
TRBV4-3,NA,TRBJ2-7,TRBD2,TGCGCCAGCAGCCAAGTCACAGTCGGCGGGAGCTCCTACGAGCAGTACTTC,CASSQVTVGGSSYEQYF
TRBV7-9,NA,TRBJ2-1,NA,TGTGCCAGCAGCAGAGAAGACTACGGTGAGCAGTTCTTC,CASSREDYGEQFF
TRBV4-1,NA,TRBJ2-7,NA,TGCGCCAGCAGCCTTGAAGGCGAGCAGTACTTC,CASSLEGEQYF
TRBV7-9,NA,TRBJ2-2,NA,TGTGCCAGCAGCTTAGTGGGTATCACCGGGGAGCTGTTTTTT,CASSLVGITGELFF
TRBV20-1,NA,TRBJ2-3,NA,TGCAGTGTCCAACTGGGAGATACGCAGTATTTT,CSVQLGDTQYF
TRBV6-5,NA,TRBJ1-2,TRBD1,TGTGCCAGCAGGCGACAGGGTAACTATGGCTACACCTTC,CASRRQGNYGYTF
TRBV6-5,NA,TRBJ2-1,NA,TGTGCCAGCAAGTCAGTAAATGAGCAGTTCTTC,CASKSVNEQFF